This T cell receptor (beta chain) was identified during a study of T-cell memory formation after mild COVID-19. Study details: TCR clusters largely stayed donor specific.

At least ten counts were recorded for this clonotype. TCRdb called the 5' RACE reads again in MiXCR, with one record for every CDR3 protein. This sample has 350,000 to 450,000 distinct CDR3 sequences; 24% occur once, and the top ten carry 8.8%. Sequencing was performed on PBMCs or a T cell subset sorted from them (not recorded which). The sequence came from an adult woman who had mild COVID-19 (a few samples of this study predate the infection). Cell type and time point are not known.

CDR3 bases: TGCGCCAGCAGCTTGGAACCCGGGGACACTGAAGCTTTCTTT. It yields the protein CASSLEPGDTEAFF. The chain uses TRBV5-1 and TRBJ1-1, with D uncertain. CDR1 is SGHRS and CDR2 is YFSETQ in the germline V gene. Trimming stripped 0 bases from V and 3 bases from J, with 9 bases between. The CDR3 is made up of 14 amino acids. The variable domain in full, completed from reference TRBV5-1 and TRBJ1-1, reads KAGVTQTPRYLIKTRGQQVTLSCSPISGHRSVSWYQQTPGQGLQFLFEYFSETQRNKGNFPGRFSGRQFSNSRSEMNVSTLELGDSALYLCASSLEPGDTEAFFGQGTRLTVV.